Listed below are T cell receptor beta chains from one sample, sequenced in a study of vaccination effects on CD4 cells after COVID-19. What these receptors recognize is not known. The assay was immunoSEQ multiplex PCR, and TCRdb's table has in-frame clones only and misses some. The table shows approximately 87,000 clones, with 60% to 80% occurring only once. Sequenced material: CD4+ T cells from PBMCs cultured with HCoV-229E spike peptides, taken before COVID-19 vaccination. Receptors originate from a human donor who received a COVID-19 vaccine. Both conserved end residues are part of each CDR3. A D gene is named only where the DNA matches it firmly. Size tells how often a clone was seen (once, few, many) or the class of an expanded clone, and some rows leave it out.

J gene | V gene | D gene | clone size | CDR3 protein | CDR3 DNA
TRBJ2-2 | TRBV7-9 | TRBD1 | few | CASSDSGTGRTGELFF | TGTGCCAGCAGCGATTCCGGGACAGGGCGGACCGGGGAGCTGTTTTTT
TRBJ1-5 | TRBV28 | NA | few | CASSFGSDSNQPQHF | TGTGCCAGCAGTTTCGGGAGCGATAGCAATCAGCCCCAGCATTTT
TRBJ2-3 | TRBV5-1 | TRBD2 | NA | CASSFGGVGTDTQYF | TGCGCCAGCAGTTTCGGGGGGGTGGGCACAGATACGCAGTATTTT
TRBJ1-5 | TRBV18 | NA | few | CASSGDFNQPQHF | TGTGCCAGCTCGGGGGACTTTAATCAGCCCCAGCATTTT
TRBJ2-5 | TRBV28 | TRBD1 | NA | CASSAPGTGRETQYF | TGTGCCAGCAGTGCCCCCGGGACAGGGCGGGAGACCCAGTACTTC
TRBJ1-1 | TRBV18 | NA | NA | CASSTFTGGDTEAFF | TGTGCCAGCTCGACCTTTACGGGGGGGGACACTGAAGCTTTCTTT
TRBJ1-1 | TRBV9 | NA | NA | CASSAGANTEAFF | TGTGCCAGCAGCGCCGGGGCGAACACTGAAGCTTTCTTT
TRBJ1-1 | TRBV18 | NA | few | CASSLSVPPGRSFF | TGTGCCAGCTCACTTTCGGTCCCACCTGGAAGGTCTTTCTTT
TRBJ2-1 | TRBV28 | TRBD2 | NA | CASNLRGGHEQFF | TGTGCCAGCAACCTTCGGGGGGGCCATGAGCAGTTCTTC
TRBJ1-2 | TRBV3-1/TRBV3-2 | TRBD1 | NA | CASSQGTGGGRGYTF | TGTGCCAGCAGCCAAGGGACAGGGGGGGGGCGTGGCTACACCTTC
TRBJ2-2 | TRBV19 | NA | few | CASLGGRTNTGELFF | TGTGCCAGTCTCGGGGGACGAACAAACACCGGGGAGCTGTTTTTT
TRBJ2-2 | TRBV30 | NA | NA | CAWSGRGRNTGELFF | TGTGCCTGGAGTGGGAGGGGTCGGAACACCGGGGAGCTGTTTTTT
TRBJ2-1 | TRBV15 | TRBD1 | NA | CATVRDRVINEQFF | TGTGCCACCGTACGGGACAGGGTCATCAATGAGCAGTTCTTC
TRBJ1-1 | TRBV9 | NA | NA | CASSTNRVTEAFF | TGTGCCAGCAGCACAAATAGGGTAACTGAAGCTTTCTTT
TRBJ1-1 | TRBV7-3 | NA | NA | CASRPQVGTEAFF | TGTGCCAGCAGGCCCCAGGTTGGAACTGAAGCTTTCTTT
TRBJ1-1 | TRBV7-2 | TRBD1 | few | CASSPGQGMGRAFF | TGTGCCAGCAGCCCCGGACAGGGGATGGGTAGGGCTTTCTTT
TRBJ2-1 | TRBV5-6 | TRBD2 | NA | CASSFSGFAGGHHNEQFF | TGTGCCAGCAGCTTCTCTGGGTTCGCGGGGGGTCACCACAATGAGCAGTTCTTC
TRBJ1-5 | TRBV30 | NA | once | CAWRHRDTRSNQPQHF | TGTGCCTGGAGGCATCGGGACACCCGAAGCAATCAGCCCCAGCATTTT
TRBJ1-6 | TRBV6-5 | TRBD1 | few | CASSSNRGGNSPLHF | TGTGCCAGCAGTTCAAACAGGGGAGGCAATTCACCCCTCCACTTT
TRBJ2-4 | TRBV29-1 | NA | NA | CSVVLRVANIQYF | TGCAGCGTTGTGCTCAGGGTGGCAAACATTCAGTACTTC
TRBJ2-6 | TRBV14 | NA | NA | CASSQRPDTGANVLTF | TGTGCCAGCAGCCAACGTCCGGATACTGGGGCCAACGTCCTGACTTTC
TRBJ2-5 | TRBV18 | NA | once | CASSNQGGETQYF | TGTGCCAGCTCAAATCAGGGTGGAGAGACCCAGTACTTC
TRBJ1-1 | TRBV30 | NA | NA | CAWSIPAATEAFF | TGTGCCTGGAGTATCCCGGCGGCCACTGAAGCTTTCTTT